This T cell receptor (beta chain) is drawn from a study of monozygotic twins with inflammatory bowel disease. No DNA is given; TCRdb re-called the 5' RACE reads and lists each CDR3 protein once. The sample includes a few hundred thousand distinct CDR3 sequences. This clonotype originated in a human donor with ulcerative colitis or Crohn's disease, or a healthy co-twin of an affected twin (not recorded which). The specimen was blood.

The CDR3 spells CASSQRQGAQNYGYTF. J is TRBJ1-2 and V is TRBV4-3; with no DNA, the TCRdb D assignment of TRBD1 cannot be verified. The CDR3 is 16 amino acids. Germline V CDR1 and CDR2: LGHNA, YSLEER.